This T cell receptor (beta chain) emerged from a study of T cell repertoires in urothelial bladder cancer. The CDR3 is 14 residues long. Per germline, CDR1 KGHSH and CDR2 LQKENI. The V and J ends lost 3 bases and 9 bases, in that order; junction bases with no gene match: 7. This clone was picked up one time. Repertoires were generated with immunoSEQ multiplex PCR, while TCRdb's copy carries only in-frame clones and drops some. The top ten clones hold approximately 12% of a sample with 5,000 to 6,500 clones, 65% to 75% of them seen once. The source of this sequence is a human donor with urothelial carcinoma. The J gene is TRBJ2-4, the V gene TRBV18; TRBD1 aligns across 8 bases. Sequenced: tumor-infiltrating cells from bladder cancer. The CDR3 bases are TGTGCCAGCTCACCTGGACAGGGCCGGGGCATTCAGTACTTC. Protein: CASSPGQGRGIQYF.